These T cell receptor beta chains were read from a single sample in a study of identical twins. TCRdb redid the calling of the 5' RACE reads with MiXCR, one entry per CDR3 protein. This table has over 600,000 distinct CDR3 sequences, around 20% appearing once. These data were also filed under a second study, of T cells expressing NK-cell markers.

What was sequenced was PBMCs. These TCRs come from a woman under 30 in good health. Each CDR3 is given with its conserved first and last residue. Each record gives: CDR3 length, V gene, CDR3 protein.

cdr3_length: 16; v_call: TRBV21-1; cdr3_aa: CASSKGDRQGSTEAFF
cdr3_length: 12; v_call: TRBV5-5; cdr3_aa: CASGEVPDTQYF
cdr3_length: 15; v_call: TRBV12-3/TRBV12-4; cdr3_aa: CASSRTGGFVDTQYF
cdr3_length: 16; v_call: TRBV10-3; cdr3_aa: CATLAGGLNGADTQYF
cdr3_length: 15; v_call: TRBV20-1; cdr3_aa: CSARSGQGARETQYF
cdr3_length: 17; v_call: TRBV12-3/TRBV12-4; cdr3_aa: CASTFGRTSGLTGELFF
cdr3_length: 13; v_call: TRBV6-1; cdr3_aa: CASTPRTTDTQYF
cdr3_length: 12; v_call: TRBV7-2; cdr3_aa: CASSLKGHEQFF
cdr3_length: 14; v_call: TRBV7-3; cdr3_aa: CASRLGLAGKEQYF
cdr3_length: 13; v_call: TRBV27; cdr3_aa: CASGRARDTEAFF
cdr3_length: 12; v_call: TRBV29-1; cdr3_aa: CSVEYGRETQYF
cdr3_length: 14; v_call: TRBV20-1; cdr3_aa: CSARDPTGRETQYF
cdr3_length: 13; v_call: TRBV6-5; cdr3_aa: CASSYDRHTEQFF
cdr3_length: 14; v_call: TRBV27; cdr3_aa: CASSRDFYTGELFF
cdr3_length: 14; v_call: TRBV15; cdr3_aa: CATSRDHSTDTQYF
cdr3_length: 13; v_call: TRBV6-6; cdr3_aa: CATFATANTEAFF
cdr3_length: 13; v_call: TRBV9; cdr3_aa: CASSVGVKTRVFF
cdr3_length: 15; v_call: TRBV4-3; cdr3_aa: CASSQSVGPYNEQFF
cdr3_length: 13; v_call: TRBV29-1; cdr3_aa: CSVAPTGTYGYTF
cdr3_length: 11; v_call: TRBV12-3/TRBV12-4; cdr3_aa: CASRRQGGYTF
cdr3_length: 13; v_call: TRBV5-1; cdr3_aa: CASSYRVEEKLFF
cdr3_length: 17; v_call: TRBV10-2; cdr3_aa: CASSGHLTGGNSYEQYF
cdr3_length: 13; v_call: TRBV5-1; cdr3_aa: CASSPEVQQEQFF
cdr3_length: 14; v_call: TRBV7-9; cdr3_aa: CAIPSPLAGVEQFF
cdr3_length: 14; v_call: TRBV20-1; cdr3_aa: CSAETVSNTGELFF
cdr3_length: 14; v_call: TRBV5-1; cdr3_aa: CASSLQGASNEQFF
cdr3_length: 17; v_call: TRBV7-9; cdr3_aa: CASSTTLGAKGTDTQYF
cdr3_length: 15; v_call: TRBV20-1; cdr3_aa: CSAPRLAGGSDIQYF
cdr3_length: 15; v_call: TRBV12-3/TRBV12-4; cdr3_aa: CASTLGSGRTDTQYF
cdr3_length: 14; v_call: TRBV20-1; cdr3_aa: CSAGQGGAYYEQYF
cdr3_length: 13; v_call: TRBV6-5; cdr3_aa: CASINAGGDEQFF
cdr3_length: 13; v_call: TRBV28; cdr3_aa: CASSIGTLNEQFF
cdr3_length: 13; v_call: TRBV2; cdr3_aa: CASSGTTYNEQFF
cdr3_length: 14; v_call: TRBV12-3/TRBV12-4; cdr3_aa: CASSFWQGALEQYF
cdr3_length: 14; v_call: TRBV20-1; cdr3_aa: CSAPEGVLNSPLHF
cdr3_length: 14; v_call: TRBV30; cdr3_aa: CAWIRSGVAETQYF
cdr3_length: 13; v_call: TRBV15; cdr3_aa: CATSGGLSYEQYF
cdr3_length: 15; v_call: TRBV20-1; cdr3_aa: CSAQTGRLAKNIQYF
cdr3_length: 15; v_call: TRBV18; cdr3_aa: CASSPLTGIIDTQYF
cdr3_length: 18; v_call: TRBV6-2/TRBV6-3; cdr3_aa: CASSHSKAGTRFIDEQFF
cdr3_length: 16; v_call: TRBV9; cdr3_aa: CASSVGRGGRGYGYTF
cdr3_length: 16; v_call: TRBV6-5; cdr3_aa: CASSYSGRGTNSPLHF
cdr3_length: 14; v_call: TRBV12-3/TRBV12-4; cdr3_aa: CASSLRQYSYEQYF
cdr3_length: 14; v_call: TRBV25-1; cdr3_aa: CASRRDRGDYGYTF
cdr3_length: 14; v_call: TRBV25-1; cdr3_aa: CASAARVYSYEQYF
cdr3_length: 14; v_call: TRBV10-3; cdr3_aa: CAISDGLAKNIQYF
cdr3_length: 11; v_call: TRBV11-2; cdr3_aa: CASSYGIEQYF
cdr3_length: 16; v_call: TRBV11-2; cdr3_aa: CASSFRAGQSTDTQYF
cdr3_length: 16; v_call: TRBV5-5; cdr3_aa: CASSLGTGLGNYGYTF
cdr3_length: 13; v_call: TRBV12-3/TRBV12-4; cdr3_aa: CASRPLSDSPLHF